These 14 T cell receptor beta chains were sequenced from one sample in a study of cytomegalovirus exposure and HLA in healthy donors. It was with 60 Vbeta and 13 Jbeta primers that the PCR ran. Profiling relied on immunoSEQ multiplex PCR, and the TCRdb table lists in-frame clones only, not all of them. The sample shows more than 150,000 clones, around 80% of them seen only once. The sample was PBMCs. These receptors were collected from a woman in her forties or fifties in good health and CMV-seropositive.

The rearrangement uses TRBV11-3 and TRBJ2-5; TRBD2 aligns across 12 bases. V shed 3 bases and J 4 bases; nucleotides not matched to a gene: 3. The CDR3 length is 15 residues. The germline gives CDR1 SGHNT, CDR2 YENEEA. The chain's CDR3 is CASSFPSGGGETQYF. In DNA, the CDR3 is TGTGCCAGCAGCTTTCCTAGCGGGGGGGGAGAGACCCAGTACTTC.

The chain recombines TRBV4-2 with TRBJ2-7; no reliable D call. The CDR3 loop spans 15 amino acids. V shed 0 bases and J shed 3 bases, with 12 bases lying between them. CDR1 and CDR2 (germline): LGHNA, YNFKEQ. In DNA, the CDR3 is TGTGCCAGCAGCCAAGAGGAGAGGTTGATCTACGAGCAGTACTTC. It codes for CASSQEERLIYEQYF.

This clone came up a few times. V usage is TRBV2 and J usage is TRBJ2-2; 8 bases map to TRBD1. The CDR3 contains 15 residues. Germline lookup yields CDR1 SNHLY and CDR2 FYNNEI. Unmatched junction bases numbered 6, after V lost 6 bases and J lost 3 bases. In DNA, the CDR3 is TGTGCCAGCAGCGAGGACAGGGCCCACACCGGGGAGCTGTTTTTT. It codes for CASSEDRAHTGELFF. Looking up the rest from reference TRBV2 and TRBJ2-2 gives the full variable domain: EPEVTQTPSHQVTQMGQEVILRCVPISNHLYFYWYRQILGQKVEFLVSFYNNEISEKSEIFDDQFSVERPDGSNFTLKIRSTKLEDSAMYFCASSEDRAHTGELFFGEGSRLTVL.

V and J are TRBV2 and TRBJ1-5; D is ambiguous. CDR1 SNHLY and CDR2 FYNNEI come from the germline V gene. The CDR3 totals 11 residues. V was trimmed by 4 bases and J by 6 bases, leaving 4 bases between them. CDR3 sequence (DNA): TGTGCCAGCAGTGCAGGTCAGCCCCAGCATTTT. This gives the protein CASSAGQPQHF.

V and J are TRBV6-5 and TRBJ1-1; D might be TRBD1 (6 bases). The CDR3 extends over 14 amino acids. The germline gives CDR1 MNHEY, CDR2 SVGAGI. V lost 5 bases, J lost 5 bases, and 15 bases lay in between. The CDR3 DNA is TGTGCCAGCAGTGCCGACAGGACCGCTACTGAAGCTTTCTTT. Encoded protein: CASSADRTATEAFF.

DNA of the CDR3: TGTGCCAGCCCCAAACGGAGGTACAATGAGCAGTTCTTC. This codes for CASPKRRYNEQFF. The V gene is TRBV6-5, the J gene TRBJ2-1; a weak D match, TRBD2 (5 bases). The CDR3 is made up of 13 amino acids. The ends were cut back, 8 bases at V and 4 bases at J, with 12 bases in the middle. Germline V gene lookup returns CDR1 MNHEY and CDR2 SVGAGI.

The rearrangement joins TRBV5-1 to TRBJ2-1, with D perhaps TRBD2 (7 bases). Deletions cut 2 bases from V and 9 bases from J, with 15 bases between. This CDR3 region has 14 residues. CDR1 and CDR2 from the germline V gene are SGHRS and YFSETQ. The CDR3 is CASSFSGRGGEQFF. CDR3 DNA: TGCGCCAGCAGCTTCAGTGGGAGGGGGGGTGAGCAGTTCTTC.

This sequence joins TRBV29-1 and TRBJ1-1, with TRBD1 identical over 7 bases. The CDR3 covers 14 residues. The junction had 14 bases not matched to a gene; V was cut back by 6 bases and J by 7 bases. Per germline, CDR1 SQVTM and CDR2 ANQGSEA. CDR3 amino acids: CSVAEGIQGSEAFF. CDR3 in DNA: TGCAGCGTCGCCGAGGGAATACAGGGGAGTGAAGCTTTCTTT.

The genes are TRBV7-9 and TRBJ2-1, with 9 bases lining up with TRBD2. The CDR3 runs to 16 residues. Unmatched junction bases numbered 12, after V lost 5 bases and J lost 7 bases. Germline lookup yields CDR1 SEHNR and CDR2 FQNEAQ (reference sequence). In DNA, the CDR3 is TGTGCCAGCAGCCCGGCCTTCGGCGGGAGGGAGAATGAGCAGTTCTTC. This translates into CASSPAFGGRENEQFF.

The rearrangement joins TRBV5-4 to TRBJ2-5, with D perhaps matching TRBD2 (5 bases). The V and J ends lost 5 bases and 5 bases respectively, with 22 bases between them. This CDR3 is 16 amino acids long. Germline V gene sequence: CDR1 SGHNT, CDR2 YYREEE (reference sequence). The CDR3 is CASSDGLRAVQETQYF. The CDR3 DNA is TGTGCCAGCAGTGACGGACTGAGGGCAGTTCAGGAGACCCAGTACTTC.

The rearrangement links TRBV2 to TRBJ2-7; tentative D call: TRBD1 (6 bases). Looked up from germline, CDR1 is SNHLY and CDR2 is FYNNEI. CDR3 length: 14 amino acids. Trimming stripped 6 bases from V and 3 bases from J, with 15 bases between. The CDR3 coding sequence is TGTGCCAGCAGCCTACAGGGTAGTGGCTACGAGCAGTACTTC. This encodes CASSLQGSGYEQYF.

This clone was recorded a few times. This chain links TRBV5-6 with TRBJ1-3; TRBD1 matches at 9 bases. Trimming took 0 bases from V and 6 from J; bases not matched to a gene: 7. The CDR3 covers 16 residues. Germline CDR1 and CDR2: SGHDT and YYEEEE. The CDR3 loop is CASSLGLQGAVNTIYF. In DNA form, the CDR3 reads TGTGCCAGCAGCTTGGGACTACAGGGGGCTGTAAACACCATATATTTT.

Written as DNA, the CDR3 is TGTGCCAGCAGCAAAGCGCCGGACAGCCCTATGGATGGAAACACCATATATTTT. It encodes CASSKAPDSPMDGNTIYF. The gene calls are TRBV21-1 and TRBJ1-3; the table's D call, TRBD1, has no DNA check behind it. TRBV21-1 is listed as a pseudogene. The CDR3 totals 18 residues.

The gene calls are TRBV7-8 and TRBJ2-4; possible D gene TRBD2, 6 bases. The CDR3 has 15 amino acids. From germline, CDR1 is SGHVS and CDR2 FQNEAQ. The V end lost 1 base, the J end lost 7 bases, and 14 bases lay between the germline ends. CDR3 in DNA: TGTGCCAGCAGCTTAGAGGAGGGTTGGGAGAACATTCAGTACTTC. It specifies CASSLEEGWENIQYF.